These T cell receptor beta chains were read from a single sample in a study of chemoradiotherapy in HPV16-positive cancers. The data were produced by immunoSEQ multiplex PCR, yet TCRdb's version contains in-frame clones alone and is incomplete. The sample yields 10,000 or so clones, 80% to 85% seen once. The sample consisted of tumor tissue, taken from a patient who underwent chemoradiotherapy. The source of these receptors is a human donor with HPV-associated anogenital cancer. Both conserved end residues are part of each CDR3. A D gene is named only where the DNA matches it firmly. Size values are once, few and many counts, or a class for expanded clones, and some rows have none.

v_gene	j_gene	d_gene	abundance	CDR3nt	CDR3aa
TRBV11-2	TRBJ2-1	-	-	TGTGCCAGCAGCTTAGATCGGCAAACGCATGAGCAGTTCTTC	CASSLDRQTHEQFF
TRBV28	TRBJ1-3	-	-	TGTGCCAGCAGTTTTCGAGCAGGTCCGAACCCGTTTCTGAACACCATATATTTT	CASSFRAGPNPFLNTIYF
TRBV5-1	TRBJ2-5	TRBD2	-	TGCGCCAGCACCCGGACTAGCTCCCACCAAGAGACCCAGTACTTC	CASTRTSSHQETQYF
TRBV4-1	TRBJ1-2	-	-	TGCGCCAGCAGCCAAGAGGGACACTATGGCTACACCTTC	CASSQEGHYGYTF
TRBV7-3	TRBJ1-2	-	-	TGTGCCAGCAGCCTCTCGGGGAAACAGGGTGGCTACACCTTC	CASSLSGKQGGYTF
TRBV9	TRBJ2-3	-	-	TGTGCCAGCAGCGACGGACCCAGCACAGATACGCAGTATTTT	CASSDGPSTDTQYF
TRBV6-6	TRBJ1-1	-	-	TGTGCCAGCAGGGAATTCGCTGAAGCTTTCTTT	CASREFAEAFF
TRBV5-4	TRBJ2-7	TRBD2	-	TGCGCCAGCAGCCTGACCGGGACTAGCGGGGGGTCCTGGGACGAGCAGTACTTC	CASSLTGTSGGSWDEQYF
TRBV27	TRBJ2-7	-	-	TGTGCCAGCACCGGGACTGGAAGGGGCTGGCAGTACTTC	CASTGTGRGWQYF
TRBV5-1	TRBJ1-1	-	-	TGCGCCAGCAGCTTGGACGGACAGACGAACACTGAAGCTTTCTTT	CASSLDGQTNTEAFF
TRBV9	TRBJ1-2	-	-	TGTGCCAGCAGCGTAGCAGGGTTGGACTATGGCTACACCTTC	CASSVAGLDYGYTF
TRBV14	TRBJ2-7	-	-	TGTGCCAGCAGCGTCACCGGGACACCAGCCTACGAGCAGTACTTC	CASSVTGTPAYEQYF
TRBV14	TRBJ2-7	-	-	TGTGCCAGCAGCCAAGTGTATACAGGGACGTCCGAGCAGTACTTC	CASSQVYTGTSEQYF
TRBV19	TRBJ1-1	-	-	TGTGCCAGTAGGGTCTCGAGGGGCTTGGTCCCCGCTTTCTTT	CASRVSRGLVPAFF
TRBV7-9	TRBJ2-7	-	few	TGTGCCAGCAGCTTAAGCCGAGACAACTCCTACGAGCAGTACTTC	CASSLSRDNSYEQYF
TRBV19	TRBJ1-2	-	-	TGTGCCAGTAGCACCCACGGACAGCGAACCTATGGCTACACCTTC	CASSTHGQRTYGYTF
TRBV6-6	TRBJ2-7	-	-	TGTGCCAGCAGACTATCCGGGAACTCCTACGAGCAGTACTTC	CASRLSGNSYEQYF
TRBV2	TRBJ2-7	-	few	TGTGCCAGCAGTGAACGGGGTTGGTCCTACGAGCAGTACTTC	CASSERGWSYEQYF
TRBV18	TRBJ1-3	TRBD1	-	TGTGCCAGCTCACCAACCGGGACAGGCTCTGGAAACACCATATATTTT	CASSPTGTGSGNTIYF
TRBV30	TRBJ1-2	-	-	TGTGCCTGGAGCCCCGACATGATCTATGGCTACACCTTC	CAWSPDMIYGYTF
TRBV6-1	TRBJ1-1	-	-	TGTGCCAGCAGTGAATACCAGGGACGGACTGAAGCTTTCTTT	CASSEYQGRTEAFF
TRBV30	TRBJ2-3	-	once	TGTGCCGGAACAAGAACAGATACGCAGTATTTT	CAGTRTDTQYF
TRBV11-2	TRBJ2-5	-	-	TGTGCCAGCAGCTTACAACACGGACAAGAGACCCAGTACTTC	CASSLQHGQETQYF
TRBV10-3	TRBJ2-7	-	-	TGTGCCATCAGTGAGTCTGACAGCAACTACGAGCAGTACTTC	CAISESDSNYEQYF
TRBV5-6	TRBJ1-3	-	-	TGTGCCAGCAGCTTGGGGGGATCCTCTGGAAACACCATATATTTT	CASSLGGSSGNTIYF
TRBV18	TRBJ1-6	TRBD1	once	TGTGCCAGCTCGGAGACAGGGTATAATTCACCCCTCCACTTT	CASSETGYNSPLHF
TRBV10-2	TRBJ2-5	-	-	TGCGCCAGCAGTGTGGCCGTGGAGACCCAGTACTTC	CASSVAVETQYF
TRBV27	TRBJ2-7	-	-	TGTGCCAGCAGGTTGGGGGGCGGGGATGAGCAGTACTTC	CASRLGGGDEQYF
TRBV5-4	TRBJ2-2	-	-	TGTGCCAGCAGGGTGGGTGGGTCTGGTGGCACCGGGGAGCTGTTTTTT	CASRVGGSGGTGELFF
TRBV7-8	TRBJ1-5	-	medium-sized	TGTGCCAGCAGCATGCTGGACGGGGATCAGCCCCAGCATTTT	CASSMLDGDQPQHF
TRBV7-9	TRBJ1-1	TRBD1	once	TGTGCCAGCAGCCCGCGGACAGGGGGGAGGACTGAAGCTTTCTTT	CASSPRTGGRTEAFF
TRBV30	TRBJ1-6	-	-	TGTGCCGGTCAGGGGAGCTCCTATAATTCACCCCTCCACTTT	CAGQGSSYNSPLHF
TRBV14	TRBJ2-7	-	once	TGTGCCAGCAGCCAAGTCCGGGGTTCCTACGAGCAGTACTTC	CASSQVRGSYEQYF
TRBV7-3	TRBJ2-2	-	-	TGTGCCAGCAGCCGAGACGGACCGAACACCGGGGAGCTGTTTTTT	CASSRDGPNTGELFF
TRBV28	TRBJ2-7	-	-	TGTGCCAGCAGTGGGAGCTCCTACGAGCAGTACTTC	CASSGSSYEQYF
TRBV5-4	TRBJ2-7	-	-	TGTGCCAGCAGCTTGGGTGTCGCAGGAGTCTCCTACGAGCAGTACTTC	CASSLGVAGVSYEQYF
TRBV30	TRBJ1-1	-	-	TGTGCCTTCTGGGAGACAGCTGAAGCTTTCTTT	CAFWETAEAFF
TRBV6-5	TRBJ1-1	-	-	TGTGCCAGCAGTCTCGGGGACTCAATGAACACTGAAGCTTTCTTT	CASSLGDSMNTEAFF
TRBV5-4	TRBJ1-2	TRBD1	-	TGTGCCAGCAGCTTTGGAGGGCAGGGGGGAGGCTACACCTTC	CASSFGGQGGGYTF
TRBV15	TRBJ1-1	-	-	TGTGCCACCAGCAGCAGCTTGGGACGGTCGAACACTGAAGCTTTCTTT	CATSSSLGRSNTEAFF
TRBV6-6	TRBJ1-6	-	-	TGTGCCAGCAGTCTCCTAGGGAAAGGTTCACCCCTCCACTTT	CASSLLGKGSPLHF
TRBV28	TRBJ2-5	TRBD1	once	TGTGCCAGCAGCTCCCATAGGACAGGGGGGGAGACCCAGTACTTC	CASSSHRTGGETQYF
TRBV18	TRBJ1-4	-	-	TGTGCCAGCTCACGAAGCGACATGGCGGTGTTTTTT	CASSRSDMAVFF
TRBV4-1	TRBJ2-2	TRBD1	-	TGCGCCAGCAGCCAAGGACAGGGAATGACACTTAGCACCGGGGAGCTGTTTTTT	CASSQGQGMTLSTGELFF
TRBV11-2	TRBJ1-2	-	-	TGTGCCAGCAGCTTAGCATCTGAGTGGTATGGCTACACCTTC	CASSLASEWYGYTF
TRBV15	TRBJ2-3	-	-	TGTGCCACCAGCACGCGATGGGGGAACACAGATACGCAGTATTTT	CATSTRWGNTDTQYF
TRBV6-6	TRBJ1-4	-	-	TGTGCCAGCAGTTACTCGGGGGAAAAACTGTTTTTT	CASSYSGEKLFF
TRBV7-9	TRBJ1-3	-	-	TGTGCCAGCAGTCGGGCCCGTGGAAACACCATATATTTT	CASSRARGNTIYF
TRBV4-2	TRBJ2-7	TRBD2	-	TGTGCCAGCAGCCAAGATCTTTCCCTAGCGGGGAGCTCCTACGAGCAGTACTTC	CASSQDLSLAGSSYEQYF
TRBV7-9	TRBJ1-1	-	few	TGTGCCACCTCGGGACTGAGGGACACTGAAGCTTTCTTT	CATSGLRDTEAFF